The 14 T cell receptor beta chains given below trace back to one sample, sequenced in a study of PD-1 blockade in classical Hodgkin lymphoma. Method: immunoSEQ multiplex PCR; TCRdb's copy keeps in-frame clones and lacks some. Of roughly 52,000 clones listed, roughly nine tenths are singletons. Time point described: cycle 4 day 1 (C4D1), after less than 7 weeks of nivolumab. Autologous stem cell transplantation was followed by relapse in every patient, and brentuximab vedotin exposure varied. Specimen: peripheral blood mononuclear cells (PBMCs), collected before the fourth cycle of nivolumab. The receptors originated from a human donor with classical Hodgkin lymphoma.

The chain joins TRBV11-2 to TRBJ2-5, with a possible D match to TRBD2 (6 bases). Trimming stripped 3 bases from V and 5 bases from J, with 19 bases between. Germline CDR1 and CDR2: SGHAT and FQNNGV. This CDR3 has 16 residues. CDR3 sequence: CASSLGLRGTRETQYF. For the CDR3, the DNA is TGTGCCAGCAGCTTGGGACTCCGGGGTACCCGGGAGACCCAGTACTTC.

To note about this clone: One end of the junction fails to match germline, which may point to a read error. Other nucleotide sequences from this sample produce the same CDR3. This chain connects TRBV5-1 to TRBJ2-3; 9 positions match TRBD2. This CDR3 region has 18 residues. Germline CDR1 and CDR2: SGHRS and YFSETQ. The CDR3 spells CASRPNTVSGSSTDTQYF. The CDR3 DNA reads as TGCGCCAGCAGACCGAATACCGTTAGCGGGAGTAGCACGGATACGCAGTATTTT. Together with reference TRBV5-1 and TRBJ2-3, the CDR3 gives the full variable domain: KAGVTQTPRYLIKTRGQQVTLSCSPISGHRSVSWYQQTPGQGLQFLFEYFSETQRNKGNFPGRFSGRQFSNSRSEMNVSTLELGDSALYLCASRPNTVSGSSTDTQYFGPGTRLTVL.

V and J are TRBV11-2 and TRBJ2-7; a possible D gene is TRBD1 (6 bases). V was shortened by 5 bases and J by 4 bases, with 9 bases between the two germline ends. The CDR3 covers 12 residues. Germline assignment: CDR1 SGHAT and CDR2 FQNNGV. In DNA, the CDR3 is TGTGCCAGCAGCAGAGGGGGTTACGAGCAGTACTTC. Translated, it gives CASSRGGYEQYF. The full variable domain, with the rest looked up from reference TRBV11-2 and TRBJ2-7, is EAGVAQSPRYKIIEKRQSVAFWCNPISGHATLYWYQQILGQGPKLLIQFQNNGVVDDSQLPKDRFSAERLKGVDSTLKIQPAKLEDSAVYLCASSRGGYEQYFGPGTRLTVT.

This clone was counted once. This chain links TRBV28 with TRBJ1-1; unclear D gene. This CDR3 has 13 amino acids. Trimming cost V 1 base and J 9 bases, with 12 bases left between them. Germline loops: CDR1 MDHEN, CDR2 SYDVKM. The CDR3 protein is CASSLYAEGKAFF. Here the CDR3 DNA reads TGTGCCAGCAGTTTATATGCCGAGGGAAAAGCTTTCTTT. The whole variable domain, remainder taken from reference TRBV28 and TRBJ1-1, is DVKVTQSSRYLVKRTGEKVFLECVQDMDHENMFWYRQDPGLGLRLIYFSYDVKMKEKGDIPEGYSVSREKKERFSLILESASTNQTSMYLCASSLYAEGKAFFGQGTRLTVV.

CDR3: CSVAQGATTDTQYF. For the CDR3, the DNA is TGCAGCGTTGCACAGGGGGCAACGACAGATACGCAGTATTTT. This chain links TRBV29-1 with TRBJ2-3, with 9 bases identical to TRBD1. Per the germline V gene, CDR1 is SQVTM and CDR2 is ANQGSEA. The CDR3 is 14 residues long. V dropped 4 bases and J dropped 3; count of bases not matched to a gene: 5.

The gene calls are TRBV28 and TRBJ1-4; no firm D call. With 2 bases removed from V and 10 bases from J, the gap between germline ends came to 11 bases. CDR3 size: 13 residues. Germline assignment: CDR1 MDHEN and CDR2 SYDVKM. The CDR3 spells CASSLAQDGKLFF. CDR3 bases: TGTGCCAGCAGTTTAGCCCAGGACGGAAAACTGTTTTTT.

J is TRBJ2-7 and V is TRBV28; tentatively, D is TRBD1 (6 bases). This CDR3 comprises 16 residues. V lost 4 bases, J lost 1 base, and 17 bases lay in between. The germline V gene encodes CDR1 MDHEN and CDR2 SYDVKM. CDR3 sequence reads: CASSSISRTASYEQYF. The CDR3 coding sequence is TGTGCCAGCAGTTCCATCTCCCGGACAGCTTCCTACGAGCAGTACTTC.

This chain uses TRBV7-2 with TRBJ2-1, with 9 bases that match TRBD2. Germline loops: CDR1 SGHTA, CDR2 FQGNSA. Trimming took 4 bases from V and 10 from J; bases not matched to a gene: 14. The CDR3 spans 16 residues. The DNA for the CDR3 is TGTGCCAGCAGCTCCGGTGGGGGACTAGCCTTGTGGGAGCAGTTCTTC. Protein sequence: CASSSGGGLALWEQFF.

In this sample, this clone turned up a few times. The CDR3 loop is CASSQVGGYTGELFF. For the CDR3, the DNA is TGTGCCAGCAGCCAAGTCGGGGGGTACACCGGGGAGCTGTTTTTT. The rearrangement uses TRBV14 and TRBJ2-2, with 7 bases fitting TRBD2. Unmatched junction bases numbered 2, after V lost 1 base and J lost 3 bases. This CDR3 region has 15 residues. Germline V gene lookup returns CDR1 SGHDN and CDR2 FVKESK.

The chain is built from TRBV7-3 and TRBJ2-7, with 7 bases lining up with TRBD2. The CDR3 sequence is 16 residues long. The ends lost 0 bases at V and 1 base at J; junction bases unmatched: 6. Per the germline V gene, CDR1 is SGHTA and CDR2 is FQGTGA. The CDR3 sequence: CASSLTTERDSYEQYF. The CDR3 DNA is TGTGCCAGCAGCTTAACGACGGAGCGGGATTCCTACGAGCAGTACTTC.

This clone was recorded once. The chain couples TRBV14 to TRBJ2-2; D is unclear. Germline CDR1 reads SGHDN; CDR2 reads FVKESK. V lost 6 bases to trimming and J lost 7 bases, with 9 bases between them. The CDR3 consists of 12 residues. The CDR3 here is CASSYSVGELFF. The CDR3 nucleotides are TGTGCCAGCAGTTACAGCGTCGGGGAGCTGTTTTTT.

The CDR3 coding sequence is TGCAGCGTTGACTCGGCTAGCGGGAGGCAGGATGAGCAGTTCTTC. This codes for CSVDSASGRQDEQFF. V usage is TRBV29-1 and J usage is TRBJ2-1, with 11 bases that match TRBD2. The V segment lost 3 bases and the J segment 8 bases; nucleotides outside the gene matches: 9. Looked up from germline, CDR1 is SQVTM and CDR2 is ANQGSEA. The CDR3 totals 15 residues.

The rearrangement links TRBV23-1 to TRBJ1-2; no clear D gene. TRBV23-1 is an open reading frame, and its role is uncertain. V lost 3 bases to trimming and J lost 0 bases, with 8 bases between them. This CDR3 spans 14 amino acids. CDR3 sequence (DNA): TGCGCCAGCAGTCACGGACTAGCTAACTATGGCTACACCTTC. Translation: CASSHGLANYGYTF.

This clone is a singleton in its sample. CDR3 sequence (DNA): TGTGCCAGCAGCTTCCTAGCGGGGGGGCGTGTCGCCGGGGAGCTGTTTTTT. Its translation is CASSFLAGGRVAGELFF. This chain connects TRBV7-2 to TRBJ2-2; TRBD2 agrees at 12 bases. V lost 3 bases, J lost 6 bases, and 8 bases stayed unmatched. Germline CDR1 and CDR2: SGHTA and FQGNSA. The CDR3 contains 17 residues.